The 32 T cell receptor beta chains in this list originate from one sample, sequenced in a study of T cells in Graves' hyperthyroidism and ophthalmopathy. Amplification of TCR beta CDR3 regions was performed using RNA transcripts as template. Carried out on the TCR CDR3, a first-round RT-PCR used the HTBI primer set. TCRdb re-called the multiplex PCR reads through MiXCR, storing one row per CDR3 protein. Counted here are roughly 100,000 distinct CDR3 sequences, 47% occurring once; the ten biggest clones make up 20% to 30%. Input material: blood. These receptors all come from a middle-aged man with Graves' hyperthyroidism.

This clonotype was counted between two and nine times. V is TRBV18 and J is TRBJ2-5; perhaps TRBD1 as D (6 bases). The germline CDR1 and CDR2 sequences are KGHSH and LQKENI. The CDR3 is 16 residues long. The ends were cut back, 3 bases at V and 4 bases at J, with 18 bases in the middle. The CDR3 sequence is CASSPPPRGGRETQYF. DNA for the CDR3: TGTGCCAGCTCACCTCCTCCTAGAGGGGGTCGAGAGACCCAGTACTTC.

This clonotype occurred many times. The rearrangement joins TRBV29-1 to TRBJ2-1; TRBD2 matches 8 bases. V was clipped by 6 bases and J by 7 bases; unmatched bases: 11. Germline loops: CDR1 SQVTM, CDR2 ANQGSEA. The CDR3 has 14 residues. This CDR3 reads CSVTPGTSQNEQFF. The CDR3 bases are TGCAGCGTGACCCCCGGGACTAGTCAGAATGAGCAGTTCTTC.

On this clonotype itself: At one end, the junction sequence differs from germline, possibly due to a read error. The chain joins TRBV7-2 to TRBJ1-5; weak D call: TRBD1 (5 bases). Per germline, CDR1 SGHTA and CDR2 FQGNSA. The CDR3 runs 17 residues. The CDR3 loop is CASSAPGPTYSNQPQHF. The CDR3 DNA reads as TGTGCCAGCAGCGCCCCGGGGCCTACGTATAGCAATCAGCCCCAACATTTT.

This clonotype appeared many times. The genes are TRBV25-1 and TRBJ2-3; D unresolved. Trimming took off 1 base at V and 2 bases at J, with 10 bases between the two ends. This CDR3 spans 15 amino acids. Germline V gene data show CDR1 as MGHDK and CDR2 as SYGVNS. This CDR3 is CASSESGRPTDTQYF. CDR3 nucleotides: TGTGCCAGCAGTGAATCCGGACGGCCCACAGATACGCAGTATTTT.

This clonotype showed up many times. The V and J genes are TRBV20-1 and TRBJ1-2; TRBD1 is a possible D gene (6 bases). Looked up from germline, CDR1 is DFQATT and CDR2 is SNEGSKA (reference sequence). Between the trimmed V and J ends, which lost 5 bases and 8 bases, there was a span of 15 bases. The CDR3 is 12 residues long. CDR3 sequence: CSAAGHPLGYTF. DNA for the CDR3: TGCAGTGCTGCGGGACACCCCCTAGGCTACACCTTC.

With regard to this clonotype: This is likely a read error, given that the CDR3 carries no conserved phenylalanine or tryptophan at its end. The V gene is TRBV9, the J gene TRBJ1-6; D not resolved. V gave up 3 bases and J gave up 4 bases, with 11 bases separating them. Germline assignment: CDR1 SGDLS and CDR2 YYNGEE. The CDR3 runs to 15 residues. DNA for the CDR3: TGTGCCAGCAGCGCCTCGGACGGATATAATTCACCCCTCCACCGT. Its protein product is CASSASDGYNSPLHR.

This clonotype was picked up many times. V usage is TRBV10-1 and J usage is TRBJ1-2; D remains unclear. Trimming pared 4 bases from V and 5 bases from J, leaving 17 bases between. Germline assignment: CDR1 WNHNN and CDR2 SYGVQD (reference sequence). The CDR3 has 15 residues. The CDR3 loop is CASSAGTETGYGYTF. The CDR3 nucleotides read TGCGCCAGCAGTGCGGGAACCGAAACGGGGTATGGCTACACCTTC.

A single count supports this clonotype. The chain carries TRBV19 and TRBJ1-5; 9 bases are a match to TRBD1. CDR1 is LNHDA and CDR2 is SQIVND in the germline V gene (reference sequence). The CDR3 consists of 14 residues. Unmatched junction bases numbered 6, after V lost 3 bases and J lost 9 bases. CDR3: CASSIRGQGLPQHF. Here the CDR3 DNA reads TGTGCCAGTAGTATCAGGGGACAGGGCTTGCCCCAGCATTTT. The full variable domain, its missing parts supplied by reference TRBV19 and TRBJ1-5, is DGGITQSPKYLFRKEGQNVTLSCEQNLNHDAMYWYRQDPGQGLRLIYYSQIVNDFQKGDIAEGYSVSREKKESFPLTVTSAQKNPTAFYLCASSIRGQGLPQHFGDGTRLSIL.

The chain links TRBV29-1 to TRBJ2-1; no clear D gene. CDR1 is SQVTM and CDR2 is ANQGSEA in the germline V gene. CDR3 length equals 12 residues. This CDR3 is CNLPESSSGQFF. The CDR3 DNA reads TGCAACCTACCAGAGTCTTCGTCCGGGCAGTTCTTC.

The chain couples TRBV7-9 to TRBJ2-7; D remains ambiguous. The ends were cut back, 3 bases at V and 0 bases at J, with 6 bases in the middle. The CDR3 sequence is 13 residues long. Per germline, CDR1 SEHNR and CDR2 FQNEAQ (reference sequence). CDR3 DNA sequence: TGTGCCAGCAGCTTTGACGGCTCCTACGAGCAGTACTTC. Amino acids: CASSFDGSYEQYF.

Points on this clonotype: This likely comes from a read error, as the CDR3 has no conserved phenylalanine or tryptophan at its end. J is TRBJ2-3 and V is TRBV7-3, with TRBD1 matching over 7 bases. Losses at the gene ends were 5 bases for V and 11 bases for J; bases not matched to a gene: 19. Per the germline V gene, CDR1 is SGHTA and CDR2 is FQGTGA. This CDR3 has 16 residues. CDR3 region: CASSQTVGQTYNEQYS. The CDR3 DNA reads as TGTGCCAGCAGCCAAACCGTGGGACAGACCTACAATGAGCAGTATTCT.

The J gene is TRBJ2-7, the V gene TRBV18, with D unresolved. With 11 bases removed from V and 7 bases from J, the gap between germline ends came to 15 bases. Germline-derived CDR1 and CDR2 are KGHSH and LQKENI. The CDR3 covers 11 residues. CDR3 nucleotides: TGTGCCTGCAGCTTCGGTGGTGAGCAGTACTTC. Translation gives CACSFGGEQYF.

The chain carries TRBV2 and TRBJ1-6; a weak D match, TRBD1 (6 bases). CDR1 and CDR2 from the germline V gene are SNHLY and FYNNEI. With 4 bases removed from V and 16 bases from J, the gap between germline ends came to 17 bases. This CDR3 comprises 13 residues. The CDR3 protein is CASSVTGTQPLHF. CDR3 nucleotides: TGTGCCAGCAGTGTTACCGGGACACAACCTCTCCACTTT.

The sample holds many counts of this clonotype. The J gene is TRBJ1-1, the V gene TRBV6-6; tentative D call: TRBD1 (5 bases). The CDR3 is 17 residues long. V lost 6 bases to trimming and J lost 0 bases, with 20 bases between them. Germline CDR1 and CDR2: MNHNY and SVGAGI (reference sequence). CDR3 amino acids: CASSQDSGGRMNTEAFF. The CDR3 DNA reads TGTGCCAGCAGCCAAGACAGTGGAGGCCGCATGAACACTGAAGCTTTCTTT.

This clonotype was seen ten or more times. The chain is built from TRBV2 and TRBJ1-5; D is unresolved. Trimming took 5 bases from V and 4 from J, leaving 9 bases between them. The CDR3 loop spans 13 amino acids. Germline V gene sequence: CDR1 SNHLY, CDR2 FYNNEI. The DNA of the CDR3 is TGTGCCAGCAGTCCAGAGTTGAATCAGCCCCAGCATTTT. As protein: CASSPELNQPQHF. Full variable domain (remainder filled in from reference TRBV2 and TRBJ1-5): EPEVTQTPSHQVTQMGQEVILRCVPISNHLYFYWYRQILGQKVEFLVSFYNNEISEKSEIFDDQFSVERPDGSNFTLKIRSTKLEDSAMYFCASSPELNQPQHFGDGTRLSIL.

V and J are TRBV7-2 and TRBJ2-5; 11 bases agree with TRBD2. The CDR3 has 17 residues. After removal of 5 bases from V and 7 bases from J, the junction contained 15 bases not matched to a gene. Germline lookup yields CDR1 SGHTA and CDR2 FQGNSA. Here the CDR3 DNA reads TGTGCCAGCAGCCTACCGACTAGCGGGGACCTTATCGGGACCCAGTACTTC. Translated: CASSLPTSGDLIGTQYF.

With regard to this clonotype: This CDR3 fails to terminate in the conserved phenylalanine or tryptophan, so it likely reflects a read error. V gene TRBV7-9 combines with J gene TRBJ1-2; 10 bases align to TRBD1. Trimming at V came to 3 bases and at J to 9 bases, leaving 10 bases not matched to a gene. The CDR3 runs 15 residues. The germline V gene has CDR1 SEHNR and CDR2 FQNEAQ (reference sequence). This CDR3 reads CASSLADRGFRSYTI. CDR3 nucleotide sequence: TGTGCCAGCAGCTTGGCGGACAGGGGGTTTCGGAGCTACACCATC.

This clonotype was counted at least ten times. This chain links TRBV19 with TRBJ2-3; TRBD1 matches at 8 bases. V shed 8 bases, J shed 2 bases, and the junction held 9 bases outside the gene matches. CDR1 and CDR2 (germline): LNHDA, SQIVND (reference sequence). The CDR3 runs to 15 residues. The CDR3 coding sequence is TGTGCCAGTGAAGCCGGGACAGGACTCACAGATACGCAGTATTTT. Its protein product is CASEAGTGLTDTQYF.

Turning to this clonotype: This may be a read error: a much more frequent sequence differs by one nucleotide. The conserved phenylalanine or tryptophan normally closing the CDR3 is absent here, so this likely arose from a read error. The gene calls are TRBV25-1 and TRBJ1-6; 8 bases line up with TRBD1. Germline loops: CDR1 MGHDK, CDR2 SYGVNS. Trimming took 7 bases from V and 3 from J; bases not matched to a gene: 8. CDR3 length equals 16 residues. The CDR3 reads CASNLLGQGYNSPLHS. The CDR3 bases are TGTGCCAGCAATCTCTTAGGACAGGGCTATAATTCACCCCTCCACTCT.

This clonotype showed up many times. The chain recombines TRBV7-3 with TRBJ2-7, with D perhaps matching TRBD1 or TRBD2 (5 bases each). V shed 0 bases and J shed 2 bases, with 11 bases lying between them. The CDR3 contains 15 residues. Germline-derived CDR1 and CDR2 are SGHTA and FQGTGA. The CDR3 reads CASSLTGGAPYEQYF. DNA for the CDR3: TGTGCCAGCAGCTTAACTGGGGGAGCCCCCTACGAGCAGTACTTC. The full variable domain, rest sourced from reference TRBV7-3 and TRBJ2-7, is GAGVSQTPSNKVTEKGKYVELRCDPISGHTALYWYRQSLGQGPEFLIYFQGTGAADDSGLPNDRFFAVRPEGSVSTLKIQRTERGDSAVYLCASSLTGGAPYEQYFGPGTRLTVT.

This clonotype showed up many times. The J gene is TRBJ1-1, the V gene TRBV19; the D gene is possibly TRBD1 (5 bases). The ends were cut back, 3 bases at V and 4 bases at J, with 9 bases in the middle. This CDR3 spans 13 amino acids. Germline lookup yields CDR1 LNHDA and CDR2 SQIVND (reference sequence). This CDR3 reads CASSISGITEAFF. CDR3 nucleotides: TGTGCCAGTAGTATCTCAGGGATCACTGAAGCTTTCTTT. Looking up the rest from reference TRBV19 and TRBJ1-1 gives the full variable domain: DGGITQSPKYLFRKEGQNVTLSCEQNLNHDAMYWYRQDPGQGLRLIYYSQIVNDFQKGDIAEGYSVSREKKESFPLTVTSAQKNPTAFYLCASSISGITEAFFGQGTRLTVV.

This clonotype was seen only a few times. V and J are TRBV4-1 and TRBJ1-2; no definite D call. V dropped 2 bases and J dropped 1 base, with 14 bases sitting between them. The CDR3 sequence is 16 residues long. Germline V gene data show CDR1 as MGHRA and CDR2 as YSYEKL. CDR3 amino acids: CASSQSGDNLNYGYTF. CDR3 in DNA: TGCGCCAGCAGCCAATCTGGAGATAACCTTAACTATGGCTACACCTTC.

The chain uses TRBV2 and TRBJ2-7; TRBD1 agrees at 7 bases. CDR1 and CDR2 (germline): SNHLY, FYNNEI. The V gene end was trimmed by 6 bases and the J gene end by 0 bases; junction bases not matched to a gene: 11. This CDR3 has 16 residues. CDR3 residues: CASSLVGQRSSYEQYF. CDR3 DNA sequence: TGTGCCAGCAGCTTAGTGGGACAGAGAAGCTCCTACGAGCAGTACTTC.

On this clonotype: Germline and junction disagree at one end, which may indicate a read error. The V and J genes are TRBV29-1 and TRBJ2-6; D is tentatively TRBD1 or TRBD2 (5 bases each). CDR3 length: 20 residues. CDR1 and CDR2 from the germline V gene are SQVTM and ANQGSEA. For the CDR3, the DNA is TGCAGCGTTGAAGTGGCGTCAGGGAAGACTACTCACTCTAGGGCCAACGTCCTGACTTTC. It encodes CSVEVASGKTTHSRANVLTF.

Many counts were recorded for this clonotype. At one of its ends the junction is not consistent with the germline gene, which may arise from a read error. The chain couples TRBV7-7 to TRBJ2-3; D perhaps matches TRBD1 (6 bases). The CDR3 runs 14 residues. Germline lookup yields CDR1 SSHAT and CDR2 FNYEAQ (reference sequence). CDR3 nucleotide sequence: TGTGCTAGCAGCCCCGACAGGAGCACAGATACGCAGTATTTT. This translates into CASSPDRSTDTQYF.

The chain couples TRBV12-3 or TRBV12-4 to TRBJ1-5, with D possibly matching TRBD1 (6 bases). The CDR3 has 15 amino acids. V was clipped by 4 bases and J by 6 bases, with 16 bases between them. CDR3 nucleotide sequence: TGTGCCAGCAGTTGGCGCAGGGGCGCTACTCAGCCCCAGCATTTT. As protein: CASSWRRGATQPQHF.

This chain's CDR3 is CAISEDVRVSEQFF. For the CDR3, the DNA is TGTGCCATCAGTGAAGACGTCAGGGTGAGTGAGCAGTTCTTC. V and J are TRBV10-3 and TRBJ2-1; D is possibly TRBD1 (5 bases). The germline V gene has CDR1 ENHRY and CDR2 SYGVKD. This CDR3 spans 14 amino acids. V dropped 3 bases and J dropped 9 bases, with 15 bases sitting between them.

V usage is TRBV19 and J usage is TRBJ1-1; the D gene is possibly TRBD1 (6 bases). Germline CDR1 LNHDA, CDR2 SQIVND (reference sequence). V lost 5 bases and J lost 0, with 25 bases in between. The CDR3 spans 19 residues. CDR3 amino acids: CASSFRRAGPTGVNTEAFF. The CDR3 nucleotides are TGTGCCAGTAGTTTTCGCAGGGCGGGGCCGACAGGCGTGAACACTGAAGCTTTCTTT.

This clonotype was recorded at least ten times. This chain connects TRBV9 to TRBJ1-3; TRBD1 matches 7 bases. This CDR3 contains 17 residues. The germline gives CDR1 SGDLS, CDR2 YYNGEE. The junction had 11 bases not matched to a gene; V was cut back by 2 bases and J by 3 bases. DNA for the CDR3: TGTGCCAGCAGCGTCAGGCGGGGAGGACAGGATGGAAACACCATATATTTT. Residues: CASSVRRGGQDGNTIYF.

The V call is TRBV7-8, the J call TRBJ2-1; 7 positions agree with TRBD2. CDR1 SGHVS and CDR2 FQNEAQ come from the germline V gene. V shed 5 bases and J 9 bases; nucleotides not matched to a gene: 19. The CDR3 spans 17 residues. The CDR3 nucleotides are TGTGCCAGCAGCCCACCGGGTCTAGCGGAAAGGGTTTCTGAGCAGTTCTTC. Its translation: CASSPPGLAERVSEQFF.

This clonotype occurred once. Given the absence of the conserved phenylalanine or tryptophan at the CDR3 end, a read error is likely. J is TRBJ2-7 and V is TRBV7-7; D ambiguous. This CDR3 has 11 amino acids. Germline CDR1 is SSHAT and CDR2 is FNYEAQ (reference sequence). The DNA for the CDR3 is TGTGCTAGCAGCTTAACCGACGAGCAGTACTCC. This translates into CASSLTDEQYS.

The chain is built from TRBV10-2 and TRBJ2-5; D unresolved. V was shortened by 3 bases and J by 5 bases, with 19 bases between the two germline ends. Germline loops: CDR1 WSHSY, CDR2 SAAADI. This CDR3 spans 16 amino acids. DNA of the CDR3: TGCGCCAGCAGTGACCACGACCGCTCCTTCCCGGAGACCCAGTACTTC. Translation: CASSDHDRSFPETQYF.